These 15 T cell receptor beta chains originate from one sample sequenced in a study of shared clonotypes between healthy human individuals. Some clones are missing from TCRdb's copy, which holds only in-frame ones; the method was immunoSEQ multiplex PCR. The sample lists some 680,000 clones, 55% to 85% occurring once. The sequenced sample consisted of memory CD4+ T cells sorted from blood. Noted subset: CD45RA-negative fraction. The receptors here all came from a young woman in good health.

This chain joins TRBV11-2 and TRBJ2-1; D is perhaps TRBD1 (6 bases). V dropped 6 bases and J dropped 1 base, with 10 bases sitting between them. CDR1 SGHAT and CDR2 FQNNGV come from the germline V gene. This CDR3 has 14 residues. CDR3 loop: CASRLGQSYNEQFF. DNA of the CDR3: TGTGCCAGCAGACTCGGACAGTCCTACAATGAGCAGTTCTTC.

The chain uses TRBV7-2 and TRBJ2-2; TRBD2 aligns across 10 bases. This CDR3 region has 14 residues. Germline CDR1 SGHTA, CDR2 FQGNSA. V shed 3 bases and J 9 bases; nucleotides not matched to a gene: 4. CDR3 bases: TGTGCCAGCAGCTTTAGCGGGAGGAGTAGGGAGCTGTTTTTT. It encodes CASSFSGRSRELFF.

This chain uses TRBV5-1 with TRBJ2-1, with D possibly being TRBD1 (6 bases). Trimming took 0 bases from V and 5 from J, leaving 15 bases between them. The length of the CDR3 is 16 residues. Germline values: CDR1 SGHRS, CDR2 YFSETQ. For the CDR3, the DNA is TGCGCCAGCAGCTTGGAACCAGGGGTAACCAACAATGAGCAGTTCTTC. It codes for CASSLEPGVTNNEQFF.

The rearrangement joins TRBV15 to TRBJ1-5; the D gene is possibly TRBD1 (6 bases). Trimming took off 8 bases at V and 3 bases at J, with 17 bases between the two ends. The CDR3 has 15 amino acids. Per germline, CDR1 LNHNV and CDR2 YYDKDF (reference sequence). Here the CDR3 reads CATSFRGGNNQPQHF. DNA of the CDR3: TGTGCCACCTCTTTCCGAGGGGGGAACAATCAGCCCCAGCATTTT.

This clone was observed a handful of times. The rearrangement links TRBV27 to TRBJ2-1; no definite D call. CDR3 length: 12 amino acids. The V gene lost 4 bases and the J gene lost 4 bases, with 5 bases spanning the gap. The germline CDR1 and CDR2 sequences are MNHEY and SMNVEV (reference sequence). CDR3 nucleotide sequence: TGTGCCAGCAGTTCCCCGTACAATGAGCAGTTCTTC. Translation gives CASSSPYNEQFF.

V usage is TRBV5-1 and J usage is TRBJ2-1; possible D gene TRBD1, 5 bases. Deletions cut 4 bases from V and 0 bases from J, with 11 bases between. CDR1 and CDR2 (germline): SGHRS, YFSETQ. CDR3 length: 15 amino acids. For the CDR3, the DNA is TGCGCCAGCAGCGCGGACACGAGCTCCTACAATGAGCAGTTCTTC. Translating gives CASSADTSSYNEQFF.

Written as DNA, the CDR3 is TGTGCCAGCAGTCTGAGCTTAAATAACAGGGGAAAAGCTTTCTTT. As protein: CASSLSLNNRGKAFF. V usage is TRBV6-5 and J usage is TRBJ1-1; TRBD1 matches 7 bases. The CDR3 covers 15 residues. With 5 bases clipped from V and 9 bases from J, the junction kept 15 bases outside the gene matches. The V gene's germline CDR1 is MNHEY and CDR2 SVGAGI.

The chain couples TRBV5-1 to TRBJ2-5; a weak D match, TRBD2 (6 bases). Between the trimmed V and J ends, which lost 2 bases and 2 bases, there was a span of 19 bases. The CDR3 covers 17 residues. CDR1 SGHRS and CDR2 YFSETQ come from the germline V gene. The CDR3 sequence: CASSFGGSGVRQETQYF. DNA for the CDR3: TGCGCCAGCAGCTTCGGGGGTTCTGGGGTGCGGCAAGAGACCCAGTACTTC.

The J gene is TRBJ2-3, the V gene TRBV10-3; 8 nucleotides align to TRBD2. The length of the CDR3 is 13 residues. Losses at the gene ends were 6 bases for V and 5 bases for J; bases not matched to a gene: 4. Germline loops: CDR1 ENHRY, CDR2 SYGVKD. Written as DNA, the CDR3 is TGTGCCATCAGGGGACTAGAGGAAGATACGCAGTATTTT. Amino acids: CAIRGLEEDTQYF.

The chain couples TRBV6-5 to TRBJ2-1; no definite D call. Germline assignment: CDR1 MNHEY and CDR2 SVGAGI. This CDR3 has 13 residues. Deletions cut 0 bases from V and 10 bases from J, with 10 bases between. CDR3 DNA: TGTGCCAGCAGTTACTCTTCAACACCGGAGCAGTTCTTC. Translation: CASSYSSTPEQFF.

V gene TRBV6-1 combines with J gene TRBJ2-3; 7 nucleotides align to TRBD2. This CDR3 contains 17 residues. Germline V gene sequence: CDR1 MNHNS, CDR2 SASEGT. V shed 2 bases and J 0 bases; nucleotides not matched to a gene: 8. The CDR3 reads CASSEFVAGASTDTQYF. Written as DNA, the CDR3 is TGTGCCAGCAGTGAATTTGTGGCGGGAGCTAGCACAGATACGCAGTATTTT.

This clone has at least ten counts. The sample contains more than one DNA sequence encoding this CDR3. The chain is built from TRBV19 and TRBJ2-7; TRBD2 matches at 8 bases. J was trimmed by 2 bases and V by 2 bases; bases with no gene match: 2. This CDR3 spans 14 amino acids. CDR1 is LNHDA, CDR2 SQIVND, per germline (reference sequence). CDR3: CASSITSGTYEQYF. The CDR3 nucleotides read TGTGCCAGTAGTATAACTAGCGGCACCTACGAGCAGTACTTC.

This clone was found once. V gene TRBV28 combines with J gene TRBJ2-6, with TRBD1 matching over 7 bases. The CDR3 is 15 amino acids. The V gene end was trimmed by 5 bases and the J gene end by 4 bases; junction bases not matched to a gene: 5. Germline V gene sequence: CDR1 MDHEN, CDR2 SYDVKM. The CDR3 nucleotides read TGTGCCAGCAGTCCACAGGGGACCGGGGCCAACGTCCTGACTTTC. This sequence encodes CASSPQGTGANVLTF.

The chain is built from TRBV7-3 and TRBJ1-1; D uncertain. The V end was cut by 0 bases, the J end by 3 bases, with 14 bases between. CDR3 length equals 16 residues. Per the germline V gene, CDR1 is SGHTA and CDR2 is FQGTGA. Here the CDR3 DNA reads TGTGCCAGCAGCTTAACTGGTCCGAGGCTGGACACTGAAGCTTTCTTT. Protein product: CASSLTGPRLDTEAFF.

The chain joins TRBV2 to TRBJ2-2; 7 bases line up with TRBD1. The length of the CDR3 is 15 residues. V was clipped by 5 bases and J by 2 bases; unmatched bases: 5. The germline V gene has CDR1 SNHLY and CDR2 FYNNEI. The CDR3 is CASSTRQGNTGELFF. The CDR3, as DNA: TGTGCCAGCAGTACCCGACAGGGTAACACCGGGGAGCTGTTTTTT.